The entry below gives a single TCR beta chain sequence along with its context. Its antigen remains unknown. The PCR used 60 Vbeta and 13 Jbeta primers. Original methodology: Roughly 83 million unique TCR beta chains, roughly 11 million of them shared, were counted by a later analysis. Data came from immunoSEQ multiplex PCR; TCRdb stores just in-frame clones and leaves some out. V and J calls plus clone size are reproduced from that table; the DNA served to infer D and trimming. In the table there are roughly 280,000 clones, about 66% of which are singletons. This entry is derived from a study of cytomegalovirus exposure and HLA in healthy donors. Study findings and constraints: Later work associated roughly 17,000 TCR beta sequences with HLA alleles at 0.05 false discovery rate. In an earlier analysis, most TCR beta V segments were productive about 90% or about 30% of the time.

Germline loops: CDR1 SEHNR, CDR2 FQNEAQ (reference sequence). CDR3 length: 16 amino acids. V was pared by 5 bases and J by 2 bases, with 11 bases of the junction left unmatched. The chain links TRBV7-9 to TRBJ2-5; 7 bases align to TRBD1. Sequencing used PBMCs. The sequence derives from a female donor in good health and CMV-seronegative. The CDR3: CASSTRTGLGQETQYF. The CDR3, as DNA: TGTGCCAGCAGCACCCGGACAGGTTTGGGACAAGAGACCCAGTACTTC.